Shown below are 23 T cell receptor beta chains from a single sample sequenced in a study of Ad26.COV2.S vaccination and SARS-CoV-2 variants. Only in-frame clones appear in the TCRdb table, and some are missing; sequencing was by immunoSEQ multiplex PCR. This table has under 300,000 clones, approximately 88% appearing once. Treatment meaning: some 20 received Ad26.COV2.S at low or high dose, single or two shots; roughly five received placebo; per-sample allocation not given. On day 63 after the first injection, vaccine and placebo recipients gave samples. Specimen: peripheral blood, collected in a trial of Ad26.COV2.S vaccine versus placebo. The receptors originated from a person aged 18 to 59 who received the Ad26.COV2.S COVID-19 vaccine or a placebo.

The genes are TRBV16 and TRBJ1-4, with D possibly being TRBD1 (5 bases). This CDR3 region has 17 residues. Germline V gene lookup returns CDR1 KGHSY and CDR2 FQNENV. Trimming took 0 bases from V and 4 from J, leaving 15 bases between them. This CDR3 reads CASSQSRERGGNEKLFF. The CDR3 bases are TGTGCCAGCAGCCAATCGCGGGAAAGGGGAGGTAATGAAAAACTGTTTTTT.

This clone was detected once. This chain joins TRBV7-2 and TRBJ1-1; maybe TRBD1 (5 bases). In germline, CDR1 is SGHTA, CDR2 FQGNSA. Trimming stripped 0 bases from V and 4 bases from J, with 9 bases between. The CDR3 loop spans 14 amino acids. The CDR3 loop is CASSLASGSTEAFF. The CDR3 DNA follows: TGTGCCAGCAGCTTAGCGTCAGGGAGCACTGAAGCTTTCTTT.

The chain recombines TRBV12-3 or TRBV12-4 with TRBJ1-5, with TRBD1 identical over 7 bases. V trimming: 7 bases; J trimming: 6 bases; junction bases outside the gene matches: 6. The CDR3 loop spans 13 amino acids. CDR3 nucleotides: TGTGCCAGCACGTCAGGGGGGGGTCAGCCCCAGCATTTT. It is translated as CASTSGGGQPQHF.

This sequence joins TRBV3-1 (or the pseudogene TRBV3-2) and TRBJ1-3; the D gene is possibly TRBD1 (5 bases). Trimming stripped 4 bases from V and 7 bases from J, with 14 bases between. Germline V CDR1 and CDR2: LGHDT, YNNKEL (reference sequence). CDR3 length: 14 residues. The CDR3 DNA follows: TGTGCCAGCAGCCGGGACCCCTTGGGGAACACCATATATTTT. Its protein is CASSRDPLGNTIYF.

J is TRBJ2-5 and V is TRBV6-5, with TRBD2 matching over 11 bases. V trimming: 9 bases; J trimming: 5 bases; junction bases outside the gene matches: 8. From germline, CDR1 is MNHEY and CDR2 SVGAGI. The CDR3 length is 14 residues. The CDR3 protein is CASTSGSRVETQYF. CDR3 in DNA: TGTGCCAGTACTAGCGGGAGTAGGGTCGAGACCCAGTACTTC.

V gene TRBV6-5 combines with J gene TRBJ1-1; tentatively, D is TRBD1 (5 bases). Looked up from germline, CDR1 is MNHEY and CDR2 is SVGAGI. V lost 6 bases and J lost 2, with 10 bases in between. The CDR3 has 13 amino acids. The CDR3 DNA reads as TGTGCCAGCAGCCAGGGATCAAACACTGAAGCTTTCTTT. Its translation is CASSQGSNTEAFF.

V usage is TRBV5-1 and J usage is TRBJ2-5; D might be TRBD2 (6 bases). The CDR3 is 14 amino acids. V lost 0 bases to trimming and J lost 1 base, with 7 bases between them. Germline assignment: CDR1 SGHRS and CDR2 YFSETQ. The CDR3 DNA reads as TGCGCCAGCAGCTTGGGGGGGGTCCAAGAGACCCAGTACTTC. Translation: CASSLGGVQETQYF.

The rearrangement links TRBV30 to TRBJ1-2; D ambiguous. The length of the CDR3 is 14 residues. The V end was cut by 3 bases, the J end by 4 bases, with 15 bases between. CDR1 is GTSNPN, CDR2 SVGIG, per germline (reference sequence). This chain's CDR3 is CAWSPGVLGYGYTF. CDR3 DNA sequence: TGTGCCTGGAGCCCCGGAGTTTTGGGCTATGGCTACACCTTC.

V gene TRBV18 combines with J gene TRBJ2-2; D possibly corresponds to TRBD2 (5 bases). Trimming stripped 4 bases from V and 2 bases from J, with 8 bases between. The CDR3 totals 14 residues. Germline-derived CDR1 and CDR2 are KGHSH and LQKENI. CDR3 DNA sequence: TGTGCCAGCTCACAGGGAGTAAACACCGGGGAGCTGTTTTTT. This translates into CASSQGVNTGELFF. The variable domain in full, completed from reference TRBV18 and TRBJ2-2, reads NAGVMQNPRHLVRRRGQEARLRCSPMKGHSHVYWYRQLPEEGLKFMVYLQKENIIDESGMPKERFSAEFPKEGPSILRIQQVVRGDSAAYFCASSQGVNTGELFFGEGSRLTVL.

This chain links TRBV11-2 with TRBJ2-3, with no clear D. V was shortened by 1 base and J by 6 bases, with 5 bases between the two germline ends. This CDR3 has 12 residues. Germline-derived CDR1 and CDR2 are SGHAT and FQNNGV. The CDR3 region has the DNA TGTGCCAGCAGCTTAGCGATGGATACGCAGTATTTT. Translated, it gives CASSLAMDTQYF.

The chain combines TRBV11-3 with TRBJ2-1, with D uncertain. Per germline, CDR1 SGHNT and CDR2 YENEEA. The CDR3 contains 11 residues. The V and J ends lost 5 bases and 5 bases respectively, with 4 bases between them. The CDR3 sequence is CASSTDNEQFF. The CDR3 DNA reads as TGTGCCAGCAGCACAGACAATGAGCAGTTCTTC.

The rearrangement links TRBV7-8 to TRBJ2-7, with unresolved D. Germline CDR1 reads SGHVS; CDR2 reads FQNEAQ. There are 13 residues in the CDR3. V lost 4 bases, J lost 2 bases, and 9 bases lay in between. The CDR3 protein is CASSSLGAYEQYV. CDR3 in DNA: TGTGCCAGCAGCTCGCTGGGCGCCTACGAGCAGTACGTC.

The V gene is TRBV18, the J gene TRBJ2-7; D may be TRBD1 (6 bases). The CDR3 totals 15 residues. CDR1 is KGHSH, CDR2 LQKENI, per germline. V was trimmed by 1 base and J by 4 bases, leaving 14 bases between them. Here the CDR3 reads CASSPLEQGLYEQYF. The CDR3 nucleotides read TGTGCCAGCTCACCACTGGAACAGGGTCTATACGAGCAGTACTTC.

The chain employs TRBV7-9 and TRBJ2-3; possibly TRBD2 for D (5 bases). CDR1 and CDR2 from the germline V gene are SEHNR and FQNEAQ (reference sequence). This CDR3 contains 13 residues. Between the trimmed V and J ends, which lost 4 bases and 3 bases, there was a span of 8 bases. The CDR3 loop reads CASSSLATDTQYF. The CDR3 nucleotides read TGTGCCAGCAGCTCCCTAGCAACAGATACGCAGTATTTT.

The V gene is TRBV30, the J gene TRBJ1-1, with D possibly matching TRBD1 (6 bases). Germline V CDR1 and CDR2: GTSNPN, SVGIG (reference sequence). Trimming removed 2 bases from V and 4 bases from J, with 17 bases in between. The CDR3 consists of 15 residues. CDR3 DNA sequence: TGTGCCTGGAGTTCAGTTGCCAGGGGACTCACTGAAGCTTTCTTT. Its protein is CAWSSVARGLTEAFF.

The J gene is TRBJ2-7, the V gene TRBV5-4, with TRBD2 as a possible D gene (6 bases). Trimming pared 4 bases from V and 1 base from J, leaving 12 bases between. Germline CDR1 reads SGHNT; CDR2 reads YYREEE (reference sequence). The CDR3 sequence is 14 residues long. The DNA of the CDR3 is TGTGCCAGCAGCCCCGGGACTCAGTCCTACGAGCAGTACTTC. Amino acids: CASSPGTQSYEQYF.

The chain couples TRBV5-1 to TRBJ2-5; 9 bases are shared with TRBD1. Germline V CDR1 and CDR2: SGHRS, YFSETQ. Trimming took 3 bases from V and 5 from J; bases not matched to a gene: 26. CDR3 size: 21 residues. This chain's CDR3 is CASSSDLKGTGKSRLGETQYF. The CDR3, as DNA: TGCGCCAGCAGCTCGGACCTTAAGGGGACAGGGAAATCACGTCTGGGGGAGACCCAGTACTTC.

V and J are TRBV6-2 or TRBV6-3 and TRBJ1-1; D gene uncertain. The germline V gene has CDR1 MNHEY and CDR2 SVGEGT. The V end was cut by 5 bases, the J end by 1 base, with 11 bases between. The CDR3 loop spans 14 amino acids. CDR3: CASSPLGTNTEAFF. The CDR3 DNA sequence: TGTGCCAGCAGTCCCTTAGGTACGAACACTGAAGCTTTCTTT.

This CDR3 reads CASSEDHEQYV. Written as DNA, the CDR3 is TGTGCCAGCAGTGAAGACCACGAGCAGTACGTC. The V gene is TRBV6-1, the J gene TRBJ2-7; D gene unclear. This CDR3 contains 11 residues. Germline lookup yields CDR1 MNHNS and CDR2 SASEGT. V lost 1 base to trimming and J lost 5 bases, with 3 bases between them.

J is TRBJ2-5 and V is TRBV3-1 (or the pseudogene TRBV3-2); TRBD1 might be the D (7 bases). Germline CDR1 and CDR2: LGHDT and YNNKEL (reference sequence). Between the trimmed V and J ends, which lost 4 bases and 5 bases, there was a span of 20 bases. The CDR3 is made up of 16 amino acids. In nucleotides, the CDR3 is TGTGCCAGCAGCCTTCTCCCTTCAGGGGGGAAGGAGACCCAGTACTTC. Protein: CASSLLPSGGKETQYF.

This clone was counted a single time. The J gene is TRBJ2-1, the V gene TRBV9; 10 nucleotides line up with TRBD2. Trimming cost V 0 bases and J 5 bases; bases outside gene matches: 11. Germline V CDR1 and CDR2: SGDLS, YYNGEE. The CDR3 loop spans 18 amino acids. CDR3 protein: CASSVAKSSGRGNNEQFF. The CDR3 DNA reads TGTGCCAGCAGCGTAGCTAAGTCTAGCGGGAGAGGGAACAATGAGCAGTTCTTC.

This clone was seen once. V usage is TRBV25-1 and J usage is TRBJ1-2; tentatively, D is TRBD1 (5 bases). The CDR3 has 13 residues. Between the trimmed V and J ends, which lost 8 bases and 4 bases, there was a span of 14 bases. Looked up from germline, CDR1 is MGHDK and CDR2 is SYGVNS. The CDR3 coding sequence is TGTGCCAGCGCCTCCGGGACCTTCTATGGCTACACCTTC. This gives the protein CASASGTFYGYTF.

This chain uses TRBV7-2 with TRBJ1-2; weak D call: TRBD1 (6 bases). The V end lost 2 bases, the J end lost 2 bases, and 12 bases lay between the germline ends. Germline lookup yields CDR1 SGHTA and CDR2 FQGNSA. The CDR3 contains 15 residues. CDR3 amino acids: CASSLWGGGNYGYTF. The CDR3 bases are TGTGCCAGCAGCTTATGGGGGGGCGGGAACTATGGCTACACCTTC.